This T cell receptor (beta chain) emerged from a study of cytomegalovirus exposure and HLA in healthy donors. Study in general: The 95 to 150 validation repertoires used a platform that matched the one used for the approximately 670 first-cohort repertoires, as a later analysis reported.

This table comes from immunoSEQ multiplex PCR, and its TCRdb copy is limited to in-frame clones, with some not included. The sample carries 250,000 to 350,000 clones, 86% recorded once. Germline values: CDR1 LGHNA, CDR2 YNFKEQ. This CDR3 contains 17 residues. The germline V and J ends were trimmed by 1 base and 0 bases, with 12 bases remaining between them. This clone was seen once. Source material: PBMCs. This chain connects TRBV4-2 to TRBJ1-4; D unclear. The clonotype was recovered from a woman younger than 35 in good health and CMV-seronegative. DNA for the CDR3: TGTGCCAGCAGCCAAGTGCTGCCACGAGCAACTAATGAAAAACTGTTTTTT. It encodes CASSQVLPRATNEKLFF.